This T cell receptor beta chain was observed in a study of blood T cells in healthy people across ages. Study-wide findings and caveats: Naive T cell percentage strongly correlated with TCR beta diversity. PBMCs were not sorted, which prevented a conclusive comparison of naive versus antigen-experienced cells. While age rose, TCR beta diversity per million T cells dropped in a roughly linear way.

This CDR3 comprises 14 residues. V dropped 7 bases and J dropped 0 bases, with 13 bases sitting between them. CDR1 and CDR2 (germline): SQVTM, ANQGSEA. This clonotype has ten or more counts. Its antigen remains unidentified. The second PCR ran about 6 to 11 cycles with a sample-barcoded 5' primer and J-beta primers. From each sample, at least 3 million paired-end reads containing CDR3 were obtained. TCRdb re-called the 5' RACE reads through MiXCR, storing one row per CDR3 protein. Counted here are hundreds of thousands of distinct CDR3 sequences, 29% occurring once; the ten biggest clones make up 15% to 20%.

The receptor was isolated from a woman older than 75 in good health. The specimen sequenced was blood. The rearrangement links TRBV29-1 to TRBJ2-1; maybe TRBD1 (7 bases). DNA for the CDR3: TGCAGCGCCGCGGGACAGAGCTCCTACAATGAGCAGTTCTTC. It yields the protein CSAAGQSSYNEQFF.